This record concerns one T cell receptor beta chain sequence. Its specificity is not known. The data were taken from a study of T cells in tuberculosis. Study at large: This South African cohort compared adolescents with or without latent tuberculosis against adults with active tuberculosis.

The repertoire was sequenced with immunoSEQ multiplex PCR; TCRdb's copy has only in-frame clones and lacks some. The sample shows about 43,000 clones, about 95% of them seen only once. Each clinical donor contributed on average roughly 92,000 T cells from unsorted cryopreserved PBMC. Study-level results: Classification accuracy was over 85% (AUROC roughly 0.88) with the GMM-specific repertoire.

Losses at the gene ends were 4 bases for V and 7 bases for J; bases not matched to a gene: 12. Germline CDR1 reads LGHNA; CDR2 reads YSLEER. The CDR3 is made up of 16 amino acids. V gene TRBV4-3 combines with J gene TRBJ2-2, with 7 bases that match TRBD1. Sequencing input: PBMCs. The receptor was isolated from a donor aged 10-29 years with latent tuberculosis or without tuberculosis infection. Some clones in this sample may be carry-over from other donors' samples. In DNA form, the CDR3 reads TGCGCCAGCAGCCGTCTAACGGGACAGTCTAACGGGGAGCTGTTTTTT. It translates to CASSRLTGQSNGELFF.